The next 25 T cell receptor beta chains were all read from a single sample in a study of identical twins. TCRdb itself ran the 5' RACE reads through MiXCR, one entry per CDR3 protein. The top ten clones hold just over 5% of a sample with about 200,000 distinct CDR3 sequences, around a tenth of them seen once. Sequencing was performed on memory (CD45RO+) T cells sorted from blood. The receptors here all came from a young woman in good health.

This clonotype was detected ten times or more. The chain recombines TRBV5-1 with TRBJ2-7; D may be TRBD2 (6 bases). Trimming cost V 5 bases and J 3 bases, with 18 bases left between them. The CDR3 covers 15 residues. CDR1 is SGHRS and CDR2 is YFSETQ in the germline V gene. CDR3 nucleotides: TGCGCCAGCAGTTCGGCCCCTAGCGCGAACTACGAGCAGTACTTC. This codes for CASSSAPSANYEQYF. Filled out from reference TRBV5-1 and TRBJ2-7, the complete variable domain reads KAGVTQTPRYLIKTRGQQVTLSCSPISGHRSVSWYQQTPGQGLQFLFEYFSETQRNKGNFPGRFSGRQFSNSRSEMNVSTLELGDSALYLCASSSAPSANYEQYFGPGTRLTVT.

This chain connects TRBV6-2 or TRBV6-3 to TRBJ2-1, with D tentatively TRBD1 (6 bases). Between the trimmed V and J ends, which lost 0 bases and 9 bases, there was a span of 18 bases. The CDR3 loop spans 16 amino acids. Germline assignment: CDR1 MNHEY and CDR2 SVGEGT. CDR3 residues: CASSYSKGQSHFEQFF. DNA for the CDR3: TGTGCCAGCAGTTACTCGAAAGGACAGTCGCATTTTGAGCAGTTCTTC.

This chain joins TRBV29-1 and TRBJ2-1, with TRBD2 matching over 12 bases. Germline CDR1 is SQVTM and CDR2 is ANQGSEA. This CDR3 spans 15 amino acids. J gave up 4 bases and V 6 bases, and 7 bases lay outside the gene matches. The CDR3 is CSVSSGRASYNEQFF. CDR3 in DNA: TGCAGCGTCTCTAGCGGGAGGGCCTCGTACAATGAGCAGTTCTTC.

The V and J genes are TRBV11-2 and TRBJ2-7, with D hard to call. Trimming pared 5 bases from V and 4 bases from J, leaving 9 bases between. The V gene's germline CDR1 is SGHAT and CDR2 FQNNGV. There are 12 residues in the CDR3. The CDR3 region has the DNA TGTGCCAGCAGCCACGGGTTATACGAGCAGTACTTC. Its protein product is CASSHGLYEQYF.

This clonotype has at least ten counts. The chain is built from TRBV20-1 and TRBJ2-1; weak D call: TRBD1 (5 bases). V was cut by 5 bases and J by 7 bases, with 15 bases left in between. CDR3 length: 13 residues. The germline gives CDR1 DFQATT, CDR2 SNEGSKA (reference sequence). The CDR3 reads CSAQGPGGNEQFF. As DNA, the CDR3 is TGCAGTGCTCAGGGCCCGGGTGGAAATGAGCAGTTCTTC.

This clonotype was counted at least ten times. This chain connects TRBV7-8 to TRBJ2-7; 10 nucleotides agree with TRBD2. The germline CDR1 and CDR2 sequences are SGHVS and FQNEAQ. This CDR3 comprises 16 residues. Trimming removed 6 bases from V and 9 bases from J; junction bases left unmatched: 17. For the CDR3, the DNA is TGTGCCAGCAGGTCCGGGACTAGCGCCCTGGTTTTGCGGCAGTACTTC. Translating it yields CASRSGTSALVLRQYF.

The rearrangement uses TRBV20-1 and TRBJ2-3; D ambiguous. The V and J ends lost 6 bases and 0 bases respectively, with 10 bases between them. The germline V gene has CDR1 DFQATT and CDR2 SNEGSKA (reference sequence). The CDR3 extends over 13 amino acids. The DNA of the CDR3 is TGCAGTGCCCTGTGGCTGAGCACAGATACGCAGTATTTT. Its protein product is CSALWLSTDTQYF.

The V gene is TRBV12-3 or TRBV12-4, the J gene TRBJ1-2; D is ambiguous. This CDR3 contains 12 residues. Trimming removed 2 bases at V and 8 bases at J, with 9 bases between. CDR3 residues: CASSLREGGYTF. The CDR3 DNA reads TGTGCCAGCAGTTTAAGGGAGGGCGGCTACACCTTC.

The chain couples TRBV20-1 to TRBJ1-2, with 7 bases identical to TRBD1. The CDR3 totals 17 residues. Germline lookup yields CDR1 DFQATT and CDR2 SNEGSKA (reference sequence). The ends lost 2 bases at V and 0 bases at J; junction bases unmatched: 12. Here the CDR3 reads CSARPQATGVANYGYTF. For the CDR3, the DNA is TGCAGTGCTAGACCACAGGCCACAGGGGTGGCTAACTATGGCTACACCTTC.

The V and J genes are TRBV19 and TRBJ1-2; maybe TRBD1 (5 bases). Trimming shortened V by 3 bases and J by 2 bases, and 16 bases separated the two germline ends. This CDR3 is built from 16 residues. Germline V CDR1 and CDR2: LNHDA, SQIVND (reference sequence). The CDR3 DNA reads TGTGCCAGTAGTATGGCCCGGGACGGAGAAAACTATGGCTACACCTTC. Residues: CASSMARDGENYGYTF.

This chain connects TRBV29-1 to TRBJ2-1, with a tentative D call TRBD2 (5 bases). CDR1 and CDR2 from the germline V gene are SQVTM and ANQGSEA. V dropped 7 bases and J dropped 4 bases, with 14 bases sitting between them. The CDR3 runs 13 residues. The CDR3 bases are TGCAGCGCCGCCCTGGACTTGTACAATGAGCAGTTCTTC. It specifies CSAALDLYNEQFF.

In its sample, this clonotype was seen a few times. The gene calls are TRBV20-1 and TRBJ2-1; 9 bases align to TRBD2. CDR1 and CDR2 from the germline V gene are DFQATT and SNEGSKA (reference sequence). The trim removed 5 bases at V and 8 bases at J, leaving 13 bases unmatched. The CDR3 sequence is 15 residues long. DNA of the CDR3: TGCAGTGCTCGTCGTTTGTGGTTAGCGGGGGATGAGCAGTTCTTC. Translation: CSARRLWLAGDEQFF.

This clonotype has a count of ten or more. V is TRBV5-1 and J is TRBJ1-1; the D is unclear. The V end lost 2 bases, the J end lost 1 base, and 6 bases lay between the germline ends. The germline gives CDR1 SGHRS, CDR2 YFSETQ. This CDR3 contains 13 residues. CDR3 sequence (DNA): TGCGCCAGCAGCTTCCAGACGAACACTGAAGCTTTCTTT. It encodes CASSFQTNTEAFF.

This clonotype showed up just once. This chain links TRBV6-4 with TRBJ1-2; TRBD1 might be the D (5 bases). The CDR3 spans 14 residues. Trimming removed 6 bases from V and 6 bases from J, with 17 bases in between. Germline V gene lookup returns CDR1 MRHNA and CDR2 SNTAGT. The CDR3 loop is CASRGKGAANGYTF. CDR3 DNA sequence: TGTGCCAGCAGGGGGAAAGGGGCGGCCAATGGCTACACCTTC.

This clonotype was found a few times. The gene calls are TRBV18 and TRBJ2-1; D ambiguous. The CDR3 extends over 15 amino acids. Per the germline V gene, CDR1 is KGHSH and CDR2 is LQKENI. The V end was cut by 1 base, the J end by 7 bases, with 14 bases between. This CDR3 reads CASSPRPERINEQFF. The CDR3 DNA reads TGTGCCAGCTCACCACGACCCGAACGAATTAATGAGCAGTTCTTC.

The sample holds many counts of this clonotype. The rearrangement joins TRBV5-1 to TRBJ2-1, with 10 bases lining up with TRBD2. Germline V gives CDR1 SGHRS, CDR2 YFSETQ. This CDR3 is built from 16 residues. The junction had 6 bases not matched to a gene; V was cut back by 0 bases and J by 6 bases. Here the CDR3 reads CASSLAVGLAANEQFF. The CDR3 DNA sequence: TGCGCCAGCAGCTTGGCCGTAGGACTAGCGGCCAATGAGCAGTTCTTC. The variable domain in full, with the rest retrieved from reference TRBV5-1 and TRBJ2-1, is KAGVTQTPRYLIKTRGQQVTLSCSPISGHRSVSWYQQTPGQGLQFLFEYFSETQRNKGNFPGRFSGRQFSNSRSEMNVSTLELGDSALYLCASSLAVGLAANEQFFGPGTRLTVL.

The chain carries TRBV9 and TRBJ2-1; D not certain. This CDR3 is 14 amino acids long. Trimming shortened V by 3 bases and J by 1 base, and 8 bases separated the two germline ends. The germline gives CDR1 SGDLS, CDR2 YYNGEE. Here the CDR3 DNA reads TGTGCCAGCAGCGAGTCAGCGTCCTACAATGAGCAGTTCTTC. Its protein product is CASSESASYNEQFF.

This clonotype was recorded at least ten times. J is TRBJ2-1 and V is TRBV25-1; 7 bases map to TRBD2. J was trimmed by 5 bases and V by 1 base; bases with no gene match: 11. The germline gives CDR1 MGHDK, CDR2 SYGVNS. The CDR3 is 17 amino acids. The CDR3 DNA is TGTGCCAGCAGTGAATCAGGCCCTAGCGGAATCAACAATGAGCAGTTCTTC. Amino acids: CASSESGPSGINNEQFF.

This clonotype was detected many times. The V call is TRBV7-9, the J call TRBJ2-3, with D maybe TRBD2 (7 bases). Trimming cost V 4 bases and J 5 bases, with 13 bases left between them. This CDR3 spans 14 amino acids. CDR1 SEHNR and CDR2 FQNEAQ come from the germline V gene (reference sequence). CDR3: CASSYGGAGDTQYF. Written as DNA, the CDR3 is TGTGCCAGCAGCTATGGGGGGGCTGGAGATACGCAGTATTTT.

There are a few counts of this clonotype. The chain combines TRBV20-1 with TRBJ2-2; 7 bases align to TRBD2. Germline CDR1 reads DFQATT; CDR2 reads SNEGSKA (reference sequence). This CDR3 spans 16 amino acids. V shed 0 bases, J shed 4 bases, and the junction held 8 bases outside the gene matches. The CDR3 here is CSARDLAGAFTGELFF. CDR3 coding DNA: TGCAGTGCTAGAGATCTTGCGGGAGCCTTCACCGGGGAGCTGTTTTTT.

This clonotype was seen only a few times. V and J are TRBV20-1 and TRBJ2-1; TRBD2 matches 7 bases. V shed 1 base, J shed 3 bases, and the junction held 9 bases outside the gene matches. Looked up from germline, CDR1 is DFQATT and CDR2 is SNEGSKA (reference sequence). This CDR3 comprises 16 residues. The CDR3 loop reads CSARAPWSGDYNEQFF. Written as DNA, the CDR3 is TGCAGTGCTAGAGCCCCTTGGAGCGGGGACTACAATGAGCAGTTCTTC.

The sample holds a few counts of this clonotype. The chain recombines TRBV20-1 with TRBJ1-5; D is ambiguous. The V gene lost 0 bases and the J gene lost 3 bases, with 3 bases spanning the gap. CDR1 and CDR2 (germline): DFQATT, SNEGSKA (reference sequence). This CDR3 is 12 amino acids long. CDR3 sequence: CSARDNNQPQHF. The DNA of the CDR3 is TGCAGTGCTAGAGATAACAATCAGCCCCAGCATTTT.

The CDR3 here is CASSLMLASVQETQYF. Here the CDR3 DNA reads TGCGCCAGCAGCCTCATGTTGGCTAGCGTTCAAGAGACCCAGTACTTC. This chain connects TRBV5-1 to TRBJ2-5; tentatively, D is TRBD2 (6 bases). The CDR3 has 16 amino acids. V was pared by 4 bases and J by 2 bases, with 18 bases between. CDR1 SGHRS and CDR2 YFSETQ come from the germline V gene.

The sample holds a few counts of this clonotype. In DNA form, the CDR3 reads TGCAGTGCTAGGAGACTTGGACACCCTAGTAATTCACCCCTCCACTTT. Its protein is CSARRLGHPSNSPLHF. The chain links TRBV20-1 to TRBJ1-6, with a possible D match to TRBD1 (5 bases). This CDR3 region has 16 residues. Trimming took 3 bases from V and 6 from J, leaving 18 bases between them. Germline V gives CDR1 DFQATT, CDR2 SNEGSKA (reference sequence).

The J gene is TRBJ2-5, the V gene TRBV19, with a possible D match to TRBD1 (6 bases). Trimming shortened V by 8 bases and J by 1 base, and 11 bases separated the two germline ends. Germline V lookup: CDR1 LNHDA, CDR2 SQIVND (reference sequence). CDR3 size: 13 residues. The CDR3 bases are TGTGCCAGTGGGGACACGCCCCAAGAGACCCAGTACTTC. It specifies CASGDTPQETQYF.